The clone carrying this TCR beta chain was seen ten or more times. Its antigen is unidentified. These data are taken from a study of molecular identifiers for immune sequencing clone quantification. Sorting recovered naive CD8 T cells on a CD8+CD4-CCR7+CD45RA+ profile. The study, taken as a whole, reports: Beyond 20 RNA copies, clones held over 99% of effector molecules, compared with under 1% in naive cells.

TCRdb reanalysed the PCR reads using MiXCR and keeps one entry per CDR3 protein. The sample comprises 600,000 to 650,000 distinct CDR3 sequences, just under 20% of which are singletons, and 0.85% rests with the top ten. The CDR3 spans 15 residues. Germline CDR1 reads LNHDA; CDR2 reads SQIVND (reference sequence). Between the trimmed V and J ends, which lost 3 bases and 2 bases, there was a span of 12 bases. The chain carries TRBV19 and TRBJ2-3, with D possibly being TRBD2 (7 bases). The sequence derives from a human donor in good health. Some libraries in this study had Jurkat cell RNA spiked in. Sequencing used naive CD8+ T cells from blood, with Jurkat cell RNA spiked in. Subset defined: FACS-sorted CD8+CD4-CCR7+CD45RA+ naive T cells. The CDR3 region is CASSMAGGHTDTQYF. CDR3 nucleotides: TGTGCCAGTAGTATGGCCGGGGGGCACACAGATACGCAGTATTTT. Together with reference TRBV19 and TRBJ2-3, the CDR3 gives the full variable domain: DGGITQSPKYLFRKEGQNVTLSCEQNLNHDAMYWYRQDPGQGLRLIYYSQIVNDFQKGDIAEGYSVSREKKESFPLTVTSAQKNPTAFYLCASSMAGGHTDTQYFGPGTRLTVL.